This TCR beta chain is from a study of cytomegalovirus exposure and HLA in healthy donors. The study, taken as a whole, reports: Presence/absence analysis assumed near-uniform sequencing depth across donors.

A multiplex PCR was run with 60 Vbeta primers and 13 Jbeta primers. Assay used: immunoSEQ multiplex PCR; TCRdb lists only in-frame clones, some missing. The sample consists of about 100,000 clones, more than 75% of them appearing once. Healthy bone marrow donors formed the donor group. Nominally healthy donors were sampled, though unrecorded immune exposures were likely. Notes on this clone: Its antigen is unknown.

Losses at the gene ends were 5 bases for V and 8 bases for J; bases not matched to a gene: 7. CDR1 is MNHEY, CDR2 SMNVEV, per germline (reference sequence). The CDR3 is made up of 13 amino acids. J is TRBJ1-1 and V is TRBV27; TRBD1 matches at 8 bases. The sample was PBMCs. This TCR was recovered from a woman in her forties or fifties in good health and CMV-seropositive. The chain's CDR3 is CASSTRQGLEAFF. For the CDR3, the DNA is TGTGCCAGCAGTACCCGACAGGGGCTAGAAGCTTTCTTT.